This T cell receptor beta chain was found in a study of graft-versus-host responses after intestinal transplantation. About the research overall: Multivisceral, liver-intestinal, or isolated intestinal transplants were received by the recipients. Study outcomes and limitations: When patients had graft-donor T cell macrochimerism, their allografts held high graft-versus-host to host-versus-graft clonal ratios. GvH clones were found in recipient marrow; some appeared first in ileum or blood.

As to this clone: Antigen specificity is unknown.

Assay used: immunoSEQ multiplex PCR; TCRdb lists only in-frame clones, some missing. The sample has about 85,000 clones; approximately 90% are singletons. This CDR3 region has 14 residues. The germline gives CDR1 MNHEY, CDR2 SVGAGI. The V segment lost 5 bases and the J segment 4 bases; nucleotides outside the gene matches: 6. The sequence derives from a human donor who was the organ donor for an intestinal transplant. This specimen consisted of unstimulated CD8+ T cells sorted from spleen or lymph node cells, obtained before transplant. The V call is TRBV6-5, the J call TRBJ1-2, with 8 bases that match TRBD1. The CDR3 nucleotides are TGTGCCAGCAGTGTGGGACAGGTGGGCTATGGCTACACCTTC. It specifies CASSVGQVGYGYTF.